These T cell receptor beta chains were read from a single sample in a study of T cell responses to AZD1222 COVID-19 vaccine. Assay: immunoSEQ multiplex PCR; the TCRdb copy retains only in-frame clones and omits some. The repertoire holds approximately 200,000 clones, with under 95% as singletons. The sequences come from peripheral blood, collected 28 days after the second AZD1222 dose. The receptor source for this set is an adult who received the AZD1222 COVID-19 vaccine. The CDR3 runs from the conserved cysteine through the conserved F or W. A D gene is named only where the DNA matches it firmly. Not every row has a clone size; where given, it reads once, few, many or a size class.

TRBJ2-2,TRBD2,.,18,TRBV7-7,TGTGCCAGCAGCCCCATCGCTCTAGCGGGGGGCCCCCCCGGGGAGCTGTTTTTT,CASSPIALAGGPPGELFF
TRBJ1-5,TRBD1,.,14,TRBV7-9,TGTGCCAGCAGCCCGGACAGGGACAATCAGCCCCAGCATTTT,CASSPDRDNQPQHF
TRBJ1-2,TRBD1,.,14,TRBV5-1,TGCGCCAGCAGCTTGGAGGGGACAGGGGCTGGCTACACCTTC,CASSLEGTGAGYTF
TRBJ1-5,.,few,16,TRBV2,TGTGCCAGCAGTGACCAGCGGACAGTTAGCAATCAGCCCCAGCATTTT,CASSDQRTVSNQPQHF
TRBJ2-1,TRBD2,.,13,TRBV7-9,TGTGCCAGCGAGCGGGGGGATGTCGATGAGCAGTTCTTC,CASERGDVDEQFF
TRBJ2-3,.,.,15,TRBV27,TGTGCCAGCAGTGGTGGCTCCGGCAGGACAGATACGCAGTATTTT,CASSGGSGRTDTQYF
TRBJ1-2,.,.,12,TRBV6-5,TGTGCCACTGAGAATGTGCGATATGGCTACACCTTC,CATENVRYGYTF
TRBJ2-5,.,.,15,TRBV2,TGTGCCAGCCCATACTCGGCAGCGGACCAAGAGACCCAGTACTTC,CASPYSAADQETQYF
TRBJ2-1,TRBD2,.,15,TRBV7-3,TGTGCCAGCAGCTTAGGGCGGGGGTCCAGCAATGAGCAGTTCTTC,CASSLGRGSSNEQFF
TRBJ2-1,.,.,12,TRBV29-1,TGCAGCGCCGGGTTCGATCCCAATGAGCAGTTCTTC,CSAGFDPNEQFF
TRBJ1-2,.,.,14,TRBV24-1,TGTGCCACCAGTGATCCGACAGTAGACTATGGCTACACCTTC,CATSDPTVDYGYTF
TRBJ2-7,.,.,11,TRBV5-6,TGTGCCAGCAGCCGCAACTACGAGCAGTACTTC,CASSRNYEQYF
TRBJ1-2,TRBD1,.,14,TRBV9,TGTGCCAGCAGCGTCCGGGACAGCGGATATGGCTACACCTTC,CASSVRDSGYGYTF
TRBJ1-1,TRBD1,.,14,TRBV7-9,TGTGCCAGCACTACCGGGACAGGGCACACTGAAGCTTTCTTT,CASTTGTGHTEAFF
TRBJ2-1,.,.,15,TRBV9,TGTGCCAGCAGCGTCCGGGACCCGGGATTTCATGAGCAGTTCTTC,CASSVRDPGFHEQFF
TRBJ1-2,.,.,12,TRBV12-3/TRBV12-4,TGTGCCAGCAGGGGATCAGGCTATGGCTACACCTTC,CASRGSGYGYTF
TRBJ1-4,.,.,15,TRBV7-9,TGTGCCAGCAGCTCCTTCCCCGGAGCTAATGAAAAACTGTTTTTT,CASSSFPGANEKLFF
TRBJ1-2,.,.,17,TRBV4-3,TGCGCCAGCAGCCAAGATGGCGGACAGAGAAAAAACTATGGCTACACCTTC,CASSQDGGQRKNYGYTF
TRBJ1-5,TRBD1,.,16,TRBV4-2,TGTGCCAGCAGCCTGGACAGGGGTTGGGACAATCAGCCCCAGCATTTT,CASSLDRGWDNQPQHF
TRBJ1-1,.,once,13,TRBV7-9,TGTGCCAGCAGCTTACAAAAACAGGGTATGACTTTCTTT,CASSLQKQGMTFF
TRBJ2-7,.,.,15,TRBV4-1,TGCGCCAGCAGCCAAGACTTCGGGGACAAAGCGAGAAAGTACTTC,CASSQDFGDKARKYF
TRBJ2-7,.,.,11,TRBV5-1,TGCGCCATCGCCATGACCTACGAGCAGTACTTC,CAIAMTYEQYF
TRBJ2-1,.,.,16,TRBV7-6,TGTGCCAGCAGCTTAGGTCCGGGGGGCCCCAACAATGAGCAGTTCTTC,CASSLGPGGPNNEQFF
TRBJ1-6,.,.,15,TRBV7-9,TGTGCCAGCAGCACACCGGGACCGATTAATTCACCCCTCCACTTT,CASSTPGPINSPLHF
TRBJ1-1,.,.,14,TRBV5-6,TGTGCCAGCAGCTTGAGGTACGAGAACACTGAAGCTTTCTTT,CASSLRYENTEAFF
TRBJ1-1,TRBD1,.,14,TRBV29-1,TGCAGCGTTGAAAGGGAAAGGACAGGGGGCGAAGCTTTCTTT,CSVERERTGGEAFF
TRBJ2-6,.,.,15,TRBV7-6,TGTGCCAGCAGCTTTGGACTACCTGGGGCCAACGTCCTGACTTTC,CASSFGLPGANVLTF
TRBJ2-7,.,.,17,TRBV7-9,TGTGCCAGCAGCTTGCAAAGGCTGGCGGGGGCCGACTACGAGCAGTACTTC,CASSLQRLAGADYEQYF
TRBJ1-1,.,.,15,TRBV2,TGTGCCAGCAGTGAAGCGTTCCCCGAGAACACTGAAGCTTTCTTT,CASSEAFPENTEAFF
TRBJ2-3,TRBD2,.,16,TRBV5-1,TGCGCCAGCAGCTTGGCTAGCGGGGGTTTCACAGATACGCAGTATTTT,CASSLASGGFTDTQYF
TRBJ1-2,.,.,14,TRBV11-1,TGTGCCAGCAGCCCCGTTGGGGACAACTATGGCTACACCTTC,CASSPVGDNYGYTF
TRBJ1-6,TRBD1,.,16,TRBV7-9,TGTGCCAGCAGCATGATAATGACAGGGGGGAATTCACCCCTCCACTTT,CASSMIMTGGNSPLHF
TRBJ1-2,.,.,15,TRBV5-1,TGCGCCAGCAGCTCGTCCGGGACACCGAACTATGGCTACACCTTC,CASSSSGTPNYGYTF
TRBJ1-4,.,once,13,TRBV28,TGTGCCAGCAGCACCCCGGGGAGTGAAAAACTGTTTTTT,CASSTPGSEKLFF
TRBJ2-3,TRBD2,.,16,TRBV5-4,TGTGCCAGCAGCTTGGTGCTAGCGGGAATCACAGATACGCAGTATTTT,CASSLVLAGITDTQYF
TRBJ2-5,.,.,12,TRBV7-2,TGTGCCAGCAGCTTAGCGATTGAGACCCAGTACTTC,CASSLAIETQYF
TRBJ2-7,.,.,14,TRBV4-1,TGCGCCAGCAGCCAAATCGGTTCAACCTACGAGCAGTACTTC,CASSQIGSTYEQYF
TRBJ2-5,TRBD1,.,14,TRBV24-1,TGTGCCACCAGTTCTCGGACAGGGCCCGAGACCCAGTACTTC,CATSSRTGPETQYF
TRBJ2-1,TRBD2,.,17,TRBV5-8,TGTGCCAGCAGCCTCGTTGAAGCTAGCGGGGTTCACAATGAGCAGTTCTTC,CASSLVEASGVHNEQFF
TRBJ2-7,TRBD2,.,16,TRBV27,TGTGCCAGCAGTTCCTCCGGGACTAGCGGGGGATACGAGCAGTACTTC,CASSSSGTSGGYEQYF
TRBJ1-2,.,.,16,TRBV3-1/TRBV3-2,TGTGCCAGCAGCCGATTATTGGGACGGAATAACTATGGCTACACCTTC,CASSRLLGRNNYGYTF
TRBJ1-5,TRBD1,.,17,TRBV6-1,TGTGCCAGCAGGGAACATCCCGGGACAGGGAGCAATCAGCCCCAGCATTTT,CASREHPGTGSNQPQHF
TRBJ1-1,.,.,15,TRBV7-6,TGTGCCAGCAGCTTAATGCGGACATTGAACACTGAAGCTTTCTTT,CASSLMRTLNTEAFF
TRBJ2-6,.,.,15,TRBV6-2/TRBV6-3,TGTGCCAGCAGCCCGAACAGGTTTGGGGCCAACGTCCTGACTTTC,CASSPNRFGANVLTF
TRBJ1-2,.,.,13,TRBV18,TGTGCCAGCTCACCACAGGGGCTGCGTGGCTACACCTTC,CASSPQGLRGYTF
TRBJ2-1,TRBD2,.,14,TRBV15,TGTGCCACCACCACAGCGGGGGGGATCACTGAGCAGTTCTTC,CATTTAGGITEQFF
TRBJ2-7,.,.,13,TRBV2,TGTGCCAGCAGGCCCCAGCTCCTAAAGGAGCAGTACTTC,CASRPQLLKEQYF
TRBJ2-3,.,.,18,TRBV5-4,TGTGCCAGCAGCCCGGGTGGGCGGGGCGTATCTAGCACAGATACGCAGTATTTT,CASSPGGRGVSSTDTQYF